This T cell receptor (beta chain) comes out of a study of blood T cell repertoires in COVID-19. For the study at large: Both acute and convalescent COVID-19 samples were obtained from the United States, Italy and Spain. Nucleic acid was either cDNA or gDNA, and it came from T cells, B-cell-depleted T cells, or PBMCs.

Original processing notes: Reference gene primer amplification gave nucleated cell count estimates. Method: immunoSEQ multiplex PCR; TCRdb's copy keeps in-frame clones and lacks some. The V and J calls and the clone size are those of that table, but D and trimming were determined from the DNA. The data contain roughly 65,000 clones, roughly nine tenths of them singletons. Germline CDR1 and CDR2: SEHNR and FQNEAQ (reference sequence). The CDR3 has 17 residues. V trimming: 6 bases; J trimming: 7 bases; junction bases outside the gene matches: 17. Material: peripheral blood. The receptor comes from a man in his 60s with acute or convalescent COVID-19. The V gene is TRBV7-9, the J gene TRBJ2-5, with 10 bases that match TRBD1. In nucleotides, the CDR3 is TGTGCCAGCAGTCATCCGGGACAGGGGATCGGGCAGGGGACCCAGTACTTC. Its translation is CASSHPGQGIGQGTQYF.